Listed here is a single T cell receptor (beta chain). This sample was included in a study of T-cell reconstitution after alpha-beta-depleted transplantation in children. Using unique molecular identifiers, the investigators prepared the TCRbeta library. TCRdb reprocessed the PCR reads with MiXCR, giving one entry per CDR3 protein. The sample has 500,000 or so distinct CDR3 sequences, less than 35% seen once. Specimen: PBMCs from the stem cell graft donor, collected from the stem cell graft. The clonotype originates from a human donor who donated a stem cell graft to a child with aplastic anemia.

CDR3 nucleotides: TGTGCCAGCAGCTTTGACGGACGTAGGACTGAAGCTTTCTTT. Protein product: CASSFDGRRTEAFF. The rearrangement joins TRBV7-2 to TRBJ1-1; no reliable D call. Germline CDR1 reads SGHTA; CDR2 reads FQGNSA. The germline V and J ends were trimmed by 3 bases and 5 bases, with 13 bases remaining between them. CDR3 size: 14 residues.